This T cell receptor (beta chain) was recovered during a study of early T cells in non-severe SARS-CoV-2 infection. Study background: Sequencing was performed on bulk RNA from unsorted whole blood, leaving chains unpaired.

The TCR library protocol was used to attach unique molecular identifiers. These identifiers were attached to individual cDNA molecules. Each CDR3 protein is one row after TCRdb ran MiXCR on the 5' RACE reads. This table holds tens of thousands of distinct CDR3 sequences, approximately 5.6% found once. Study-level results: Database matching using VDJdb favored anti-spike CD8 responses, with private and CD4 specificities left missing.

This clonotype was recorded many times. The antigen remains unidentified. The length of the CDR3 is 16 residues. The germline CDR1 and CDR2 sequences are MNHEY and SMNVEV (reference sequence). Trimming took off 8 bases at V and 7 bases at J, with 26 bases between the two ends. The sample consisted of whole blood. This TCR derives from an adult who was a healthcare worker with PCR-confirmed SARS-CoV-2 infection or an uninfected control (not recorded which). The chain joins TRBV27 to TRBJ2-5, with D tentatively TRBD2 (5 bases). In DNA form, the CDR3 reads TGTGCCAGCCACTCCGGAAGACACCCGTTTCGGGGGACCCAGTACTTC. Its protein is CASHSGRHPFRGTQYF.